Detailed here is one T cell receptor (beta chain). What it binds is not known. It was 5'RACE with constant-segment primers that produced the TCR alpha and TCR beta cDNA libraries, which carried sample barcodes and UMIs. Each CDR3 protein gets one entry after TCRdb re-called the 5' RACE reads with MiXCR. The sample carries more than 110,000 distinct CDR3 sequences, roughly a quarter recorded once. The sample originates from a study of T-cell memory formation after mild COVID-19. General study points: Contracting CD4+ clones lay largely in CM and EM, with CD8+ ones residing in EMRA.

This TCR came from an adult woman who had mild COVID-19 (a few samples of this study predate the infection). Cell type and time point are not known. What was sequenced was PBMCs or a T cell subset sorted from them (not recorded which).

CDR3 in amino acids: CAIREMNTEAFF. CDR3 DNA: TGTGCCATCAGGGAGATGAACACTGAAGCTTTCTTT. V gene TRBV10-3 combines with J gene TRBJ1-1; D gene unclear. Germline-derived CDR1 and CDR2 are ENHRY and SYGVKD. The CDR3 runs 12 residues. V lost 6 bases, J lost 0 bases, and 5 bases lay in between.